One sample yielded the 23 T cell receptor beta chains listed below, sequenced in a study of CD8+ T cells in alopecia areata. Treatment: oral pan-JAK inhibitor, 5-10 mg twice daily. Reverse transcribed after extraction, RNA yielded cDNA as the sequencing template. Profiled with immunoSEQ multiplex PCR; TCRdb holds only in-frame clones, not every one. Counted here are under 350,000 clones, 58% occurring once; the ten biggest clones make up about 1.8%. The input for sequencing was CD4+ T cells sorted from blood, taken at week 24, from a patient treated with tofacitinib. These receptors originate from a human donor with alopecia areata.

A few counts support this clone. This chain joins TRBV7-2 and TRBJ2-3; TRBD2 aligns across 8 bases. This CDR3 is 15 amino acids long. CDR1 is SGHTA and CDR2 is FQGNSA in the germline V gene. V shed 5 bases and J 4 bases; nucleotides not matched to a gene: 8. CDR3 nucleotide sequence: TGTGCCAGCAGCCCCGGACTAGCCGGCCCAGATACGCAGTATTTT. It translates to CASSPGLAGPDTQYF.

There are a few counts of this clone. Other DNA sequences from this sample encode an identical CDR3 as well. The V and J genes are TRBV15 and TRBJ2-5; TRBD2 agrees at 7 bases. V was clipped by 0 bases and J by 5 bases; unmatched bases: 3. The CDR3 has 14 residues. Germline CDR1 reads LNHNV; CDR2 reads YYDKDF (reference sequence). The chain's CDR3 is CATSRDRGVETQYF. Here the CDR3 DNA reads TGTGCCACCAGCAGAGATCGGGGGGTTGAGACCCAGTACTTC.

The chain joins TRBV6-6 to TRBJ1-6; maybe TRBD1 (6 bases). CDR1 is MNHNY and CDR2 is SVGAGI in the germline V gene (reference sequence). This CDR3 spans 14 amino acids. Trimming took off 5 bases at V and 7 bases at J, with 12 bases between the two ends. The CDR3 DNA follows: TGTGCCAGCAGTCTACAGGGAAAAAATTCACCCCTCCACTTT. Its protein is CASSLQGKNSPLHF.

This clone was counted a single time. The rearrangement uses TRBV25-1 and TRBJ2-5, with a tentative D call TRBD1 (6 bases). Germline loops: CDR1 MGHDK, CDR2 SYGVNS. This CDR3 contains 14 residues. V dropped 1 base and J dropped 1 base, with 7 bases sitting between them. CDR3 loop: CASSESGVQETQYF. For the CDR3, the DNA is TGTGCCAGCAGTGAATCAGGGGTCCAAGAGACCCAGTACTTC.

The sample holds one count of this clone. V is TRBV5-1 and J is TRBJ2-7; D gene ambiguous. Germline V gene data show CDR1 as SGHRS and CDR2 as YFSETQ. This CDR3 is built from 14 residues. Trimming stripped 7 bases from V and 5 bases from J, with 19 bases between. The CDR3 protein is CASRPGRGFDEQYF. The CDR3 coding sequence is TGCGCCAGCCGCCCCGGCCGTGGTTTTGACGAGCAGTACTTC.

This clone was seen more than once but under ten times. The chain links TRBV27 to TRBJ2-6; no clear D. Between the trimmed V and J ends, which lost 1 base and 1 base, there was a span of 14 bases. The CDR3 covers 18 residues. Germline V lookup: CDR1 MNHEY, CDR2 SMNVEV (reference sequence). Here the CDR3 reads CASSLWAPEVSGANVLTF. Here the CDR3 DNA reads TGTGCCAGCAGTTTATGGGCCCCCGAGGTATCTGGGGCCAACGTCCTGACTTTC.

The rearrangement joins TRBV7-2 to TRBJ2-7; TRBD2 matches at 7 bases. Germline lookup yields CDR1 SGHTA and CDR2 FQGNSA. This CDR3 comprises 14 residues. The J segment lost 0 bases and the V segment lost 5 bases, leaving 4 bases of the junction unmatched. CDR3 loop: CASSPQRGSYEQYF. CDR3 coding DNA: TGTGCCAGCAGCCCTCAGCGGGGCTCCTACGAGCAGTACTTC.

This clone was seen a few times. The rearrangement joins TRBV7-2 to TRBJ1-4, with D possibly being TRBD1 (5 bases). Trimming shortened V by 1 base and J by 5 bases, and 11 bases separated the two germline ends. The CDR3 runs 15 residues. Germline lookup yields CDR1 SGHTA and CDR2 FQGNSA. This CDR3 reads CASSLGGGINEKLFF. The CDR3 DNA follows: TGTGCCAGCAGCTTAGGGGGCGGGATCAATGAAAAACTGTTTTTT.

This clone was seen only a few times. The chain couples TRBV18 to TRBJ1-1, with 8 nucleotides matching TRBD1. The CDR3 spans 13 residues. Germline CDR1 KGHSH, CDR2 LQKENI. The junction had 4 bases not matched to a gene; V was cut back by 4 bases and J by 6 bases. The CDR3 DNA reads TGTGCCAGCTCACAGGACAGGGAAGCTGAAGCTTTCTTT. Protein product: CASSQDREAEAFF.

The CDR3 nucleotides read TGCGCCAGCAGCCAAGAAACAGGGAAGGCCTACGAGCAGTACTTC. Protein product: CASSQETGKAYEQYF. The chain recombines TRBV4-3 with TRBJ2-7; possible D gene TRBD1, 6 bases. Germline CDR1 LGHNA, CDR2 YSLEER. The CDR3 runs to 15 residues. Trimming took 0 bases from V and 2 from J, leaving 11 bases between them.

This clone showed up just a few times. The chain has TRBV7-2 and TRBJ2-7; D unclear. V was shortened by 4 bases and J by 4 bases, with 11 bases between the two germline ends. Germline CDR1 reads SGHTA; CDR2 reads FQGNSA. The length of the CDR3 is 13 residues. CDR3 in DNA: TGTGCCAGCAGCTCCTCGGCCGCATACGAGCAGTACTTC. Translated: CASSSSAAYEQYF.

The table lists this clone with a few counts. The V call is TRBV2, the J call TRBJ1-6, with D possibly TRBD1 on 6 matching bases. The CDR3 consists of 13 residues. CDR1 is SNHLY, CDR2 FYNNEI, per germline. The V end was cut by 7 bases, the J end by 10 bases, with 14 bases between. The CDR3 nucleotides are TGTGCCAGCAAGTTACAGGGTGAATCACCCCTCCACTTT. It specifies CASKLQGESPLHF.

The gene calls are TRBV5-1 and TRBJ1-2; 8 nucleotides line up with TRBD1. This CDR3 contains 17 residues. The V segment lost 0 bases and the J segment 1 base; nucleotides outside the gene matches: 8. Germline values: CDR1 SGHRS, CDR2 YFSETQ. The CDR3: CASSLASGQGLNYGYTF. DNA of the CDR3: TGCGCCAGCAGCTTGGCCTCAGGACAGGGACTTAACTATGGCTACACCTTC.

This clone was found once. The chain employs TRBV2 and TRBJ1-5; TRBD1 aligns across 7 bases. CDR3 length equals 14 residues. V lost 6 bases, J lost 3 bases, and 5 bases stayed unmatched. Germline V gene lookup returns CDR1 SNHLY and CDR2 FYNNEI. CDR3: CASSLGQINQPQHF. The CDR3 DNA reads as TGTGCCAGCAGCCTGGGACAGATCAATCAGCCCCAGCATTTT.

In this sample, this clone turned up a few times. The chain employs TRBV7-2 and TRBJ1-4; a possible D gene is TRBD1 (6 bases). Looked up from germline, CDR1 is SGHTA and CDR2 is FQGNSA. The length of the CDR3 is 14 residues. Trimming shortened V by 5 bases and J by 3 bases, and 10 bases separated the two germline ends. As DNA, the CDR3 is TGTGCCAGCAGCCCCGGACAGCCTAATGAAAAACTGTTTTTT. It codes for CASSPGQPNEKLFF.

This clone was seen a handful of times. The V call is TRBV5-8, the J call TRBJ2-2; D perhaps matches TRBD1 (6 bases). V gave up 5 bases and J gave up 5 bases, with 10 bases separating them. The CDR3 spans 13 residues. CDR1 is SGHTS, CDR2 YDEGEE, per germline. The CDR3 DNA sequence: TGTGCCAGCAGGCCTACAGGGACCGGGGAGCTGTTTTTT. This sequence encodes CASRPTGTGELFF. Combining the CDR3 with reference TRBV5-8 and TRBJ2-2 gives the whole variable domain EAGVTQSPTHLIKTRGQQATLRCSPISGHTSVYWYQQALGLGLQFLLWYDEGEERNRGNFPPRFSGRQFPNYSSELNVNALELEDSALYLCASRPTGTGELFFGEGSRLTVL.

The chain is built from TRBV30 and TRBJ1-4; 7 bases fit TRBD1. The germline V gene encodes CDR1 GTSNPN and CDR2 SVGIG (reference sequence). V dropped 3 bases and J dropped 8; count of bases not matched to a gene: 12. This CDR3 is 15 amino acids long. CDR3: CAWSPDDRVGEKLFF. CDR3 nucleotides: TGTGCCTGGAGCCCCGATGACAGGGTCGGCGAAAAACTGTTTTTT.

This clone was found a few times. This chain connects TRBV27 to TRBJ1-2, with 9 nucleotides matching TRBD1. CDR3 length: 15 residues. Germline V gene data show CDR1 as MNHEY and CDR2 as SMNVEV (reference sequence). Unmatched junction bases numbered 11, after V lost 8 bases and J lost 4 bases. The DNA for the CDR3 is TGTGCCAGCCGGATAACAGGGGGCCGTGGCTATGGCTACACCTTC. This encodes CASRITGGRGYGYTF.

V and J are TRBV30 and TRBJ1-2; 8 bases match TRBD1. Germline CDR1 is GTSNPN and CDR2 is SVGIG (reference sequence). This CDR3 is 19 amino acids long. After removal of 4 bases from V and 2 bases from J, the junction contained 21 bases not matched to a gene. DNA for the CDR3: TGTGCCTGGACTGGGACAGGATACTTTGGACGGATTACAAACTATGGCTACACCTTC. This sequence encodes CAWTGTGYFGRITNYGYTF.

Here the CDR3 reads CASSGGRRGSTDTQYF. The CDR3 region has the DNA TGTGCCAGCAGTGGGGGCCGACGGGGTAGCACAGATACGCAGTATTTT. The V call is TRBV25-1, the J call TRBJ2-3; D may correspond to TRBD1 or TRBD2 (5 bases each). Germline V gives CDR1 MGHDK, CDR2 SYGVNS. CDR3 length: 16 amino acids. V was trimmed by 4 bases and J by 0 bases, leaving 14 bases between them.

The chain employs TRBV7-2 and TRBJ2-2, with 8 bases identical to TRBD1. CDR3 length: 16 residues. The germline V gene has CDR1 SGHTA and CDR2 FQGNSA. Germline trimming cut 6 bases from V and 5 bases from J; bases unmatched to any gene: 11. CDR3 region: CASSSGGTGRTGELFF. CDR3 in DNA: TGTGCCAGCAGTTCAGGGGGGACAGGACGGACCGGGGAGCTGTTTTTT. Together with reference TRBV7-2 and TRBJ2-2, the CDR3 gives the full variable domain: GAGVSQSPSNKVTEKGKDVELRCDPISGHTALYWYRQSLGQGLEFLIYFQGNSAPDKSGLPSDRFSAERTGGSVSTLTIQRTQQEDSAVYLCASSSGGTGRTGELFFGEGSRLTVL.

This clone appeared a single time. CDR3 in DNA: TGTGCCAGCAGGAAGGACCTGCACGAGCAGTACTTC. It translates to CASRKDLHEQYF. The chain has TRBV6-1 and TRBJ2-7; D remains ambiguous. Trimming cost V 6 bases and J 5 bases, with 11 bases left between them. Looked up from germline, CDR1 is MNHNS and CDR2 is SASEGT. This CDR3 is built from 12 residues.

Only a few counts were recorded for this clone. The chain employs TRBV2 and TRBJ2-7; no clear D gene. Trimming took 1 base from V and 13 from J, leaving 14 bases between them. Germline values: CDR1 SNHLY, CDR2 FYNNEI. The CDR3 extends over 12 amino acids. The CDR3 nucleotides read TGTGCCAGCAGTGAAGGGTACATCGTAGGATACTTC. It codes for CASSEGYIVGYF.